The sample holds a few counts of the clone carrying this TCR beta chain. Its specificity is unknown. The CDR3 is 13 residues long. The V end lost 7 bases, the J end lost 5 bases, and 14 bases lay between the germline ends. CDR1 and CDR2 (germline): MNHNS, SASEGT. The data stem from a study of T cells in Graves' hyperthyroidism and ophthalmopathy. Template material for amplifying TCR beta CDR3 regions consisted of RNA transcripts. Carried out on the TCR CDR3, a first-round RT-PCR used the HTBI primer set. TCRdb independently ran MiXCR on the multiplex PCR reads; one entry per CDR3 protein. The table shows about 560,000 distinct CDR3 sequences, with 16% occurring only once. Criteria for exclusion of patients were uncontrolled infection, other autoimmune disease, pregnancy or lactation. Overall study findings and caveats: Ophthalmopathy got predicted by the model a median roughly 6.4 months before its onset. A model of 13 V-J pairs discriminated ophthalmopathy from stable hyperthyroidism.

Sequencing was performed on blood. This chain uses TRBV6-1 with TRBJ2-5; the D gene is possibly TRBD1 (6 bases). The receptor comes from a woman aged 18-30 years with Graves' hyperthyroidism. The CDR3 nucleotides read TGTGCCAGCAAACTACAGGGAGTCGAGACCCAGTACTTC. Protein: CASKLQGVETQYF.